This T cell receptor beta chain was documented in a study of T-cell memory formation after mild COVID-19. Looking at the study overall: Most TCR clusters belonged to a single donor.

Using constant-segment primers, 5'RACE produced TCR alpha and TCR beta cDNA libraries carrying sample barcodes and UMIs. TCRdb independently ran MiXCR on the 5' RACE reads; one entry per CDR3 protein. This repertoire shows 200,000 to 300,000 distinct CDR3 sequences, 16% found once; its top ten account for roughly a fifth. The V gene's germline CDR1 is SGHRS and CDR2 YFSETQ. The CDR3 contains 17 residues. The V gene lost 3 bases and the J gene lost 1 base, with 19 bases spanning the gap. Study observations and caveats: There was no confirmation that second-wave clones peaking on day 37 were SARS-CoV-2 specific. A subset of responding clones appeared in pre-infection memory, suggesting cross-reactive memory joined.

This clonotype was detected a few times. Its antigen remains unknown. The TCR sequence derives from a man aged 18-30 years who had mild COVID-19 (a few samples of this study predate the infection). Cell type and time point are not known. This chain links TRBV5-1 with TRBJ2-5; D may be TRBD1 (7 bases). Sequenced material: PBMCs or a T cell subset sorted from them (not recorded which). The CDR3 DNA sequence: TGCGCCAGCAGCTCCTCTCGGACAGGACTATTCCAAGAGACCCAGTACTTC. Its protein is CASSSSRTGLFQETQYF.